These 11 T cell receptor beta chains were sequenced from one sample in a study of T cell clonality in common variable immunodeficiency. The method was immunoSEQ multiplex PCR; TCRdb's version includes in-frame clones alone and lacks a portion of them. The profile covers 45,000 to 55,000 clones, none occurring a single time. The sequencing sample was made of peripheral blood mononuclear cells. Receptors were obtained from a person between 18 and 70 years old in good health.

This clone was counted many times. CDR3 region: CSARVDDWRGNTEAFF. The DNA read from the CDR3 is TGCAGTGCTAGAGTGGACGACTGGCGGGGAAACACTGAA. The rearrangement links TRBV20-1 to TRBJ1-1; D uncertain. The read ends 3 residues shy of where the CDR3 ends; the end is completed using the germline J gene. This CDR3 is 16 amino acids long. With 1 base removed from V and 2 bases from J, the gap between germline ends came to 17 bases. Looked up from germline, CDR1 is DFQATT and CDR2 is SNEGSKA (reference sequence).

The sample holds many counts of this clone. The CDR3 loop is CASSNIGGQGNYEQYF. The covered CDR3 bases are TGTGCCAGTAGCAACATAGGAGGGCAGGGAAACTACGAG. The chain links TRBV19 to TRBJ2-7; D may be TRBD2 (6 bases). The read gets to within 3 residues of the CDR3 end, and the germline J gene fills in the rest. Germline V gene data show CDR1 as LNHDA and CDR2 as SQIVND (reference sequence). The CDR3 length is 16 residues. V lost 6 bases and J 3 bases, leaving 21 bases between the germline ends.

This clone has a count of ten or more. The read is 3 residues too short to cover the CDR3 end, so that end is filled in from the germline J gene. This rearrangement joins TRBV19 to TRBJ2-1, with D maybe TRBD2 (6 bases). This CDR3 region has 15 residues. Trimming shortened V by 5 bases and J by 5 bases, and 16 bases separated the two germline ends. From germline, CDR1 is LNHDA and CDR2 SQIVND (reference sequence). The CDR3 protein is CASSPGTSPHNEQFF. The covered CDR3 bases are TGTGCCAGTAGTCCAGGGACTTCCCCCCACAATGAG.

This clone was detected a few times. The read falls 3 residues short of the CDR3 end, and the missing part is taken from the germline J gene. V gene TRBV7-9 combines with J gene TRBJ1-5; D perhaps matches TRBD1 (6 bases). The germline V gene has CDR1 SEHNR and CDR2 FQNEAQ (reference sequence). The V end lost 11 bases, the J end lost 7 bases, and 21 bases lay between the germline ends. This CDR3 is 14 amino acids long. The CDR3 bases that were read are TGTGCCGCTCCAAGCTTAAGAGGACAGCAGCCC. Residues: CAAPSLRGQQP. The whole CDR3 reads CAAPSLRGQQPQHF.

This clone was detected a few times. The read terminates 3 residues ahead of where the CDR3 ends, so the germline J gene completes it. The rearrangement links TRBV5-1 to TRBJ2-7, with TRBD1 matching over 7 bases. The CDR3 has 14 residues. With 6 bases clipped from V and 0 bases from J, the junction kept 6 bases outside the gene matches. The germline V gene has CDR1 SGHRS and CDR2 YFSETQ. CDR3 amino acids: CASNPGTDSYEQYF. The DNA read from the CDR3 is TGCGCCAGCAACCCCGGGACAGACTCCTACGAG.

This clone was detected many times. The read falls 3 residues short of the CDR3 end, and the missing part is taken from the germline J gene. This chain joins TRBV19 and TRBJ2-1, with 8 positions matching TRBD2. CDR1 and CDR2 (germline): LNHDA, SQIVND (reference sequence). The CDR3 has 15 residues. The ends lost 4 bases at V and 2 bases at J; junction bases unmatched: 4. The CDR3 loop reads CASSRASGPYNEQFF. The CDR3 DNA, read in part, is TGTGCCAGTAGTAGGGCTAGCGGGCCCTACAATGAG.

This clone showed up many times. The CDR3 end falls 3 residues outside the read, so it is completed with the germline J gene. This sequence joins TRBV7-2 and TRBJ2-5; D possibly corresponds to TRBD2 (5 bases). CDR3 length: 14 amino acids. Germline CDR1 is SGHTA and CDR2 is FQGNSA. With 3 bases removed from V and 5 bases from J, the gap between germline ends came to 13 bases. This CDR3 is CASSFLALGETQYF. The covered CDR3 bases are TGTGCCAGCAGCTTCCTAGCTTTAGGGGAGACC.

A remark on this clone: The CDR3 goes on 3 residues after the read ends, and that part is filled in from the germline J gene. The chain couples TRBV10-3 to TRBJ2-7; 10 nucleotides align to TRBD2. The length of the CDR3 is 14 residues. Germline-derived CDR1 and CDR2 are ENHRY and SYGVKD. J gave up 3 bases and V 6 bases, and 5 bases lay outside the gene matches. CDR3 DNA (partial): TGTGCCATCAGCCCCGGGACTAGCGTCTACGAG. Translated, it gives CAISPGTSVYE. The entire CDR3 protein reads CAISPGTSVYEQYF.

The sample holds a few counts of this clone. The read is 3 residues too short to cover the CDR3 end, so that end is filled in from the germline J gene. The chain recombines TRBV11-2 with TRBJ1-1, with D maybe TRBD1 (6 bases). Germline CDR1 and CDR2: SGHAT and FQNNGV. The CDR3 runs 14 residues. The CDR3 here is CASSLDLQGFRAFF. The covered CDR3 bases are TGTGCCAGCAGCTTGGACCTTCAGGGGTTTAGA.

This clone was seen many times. CDR3 DNA (partial): TGCGCCAGCAGCTGGACAGGGGGCGAGGATGGC. Amino acid sequence: CASSWTGGEDG. The entire CDR3 reads CASSWTGGEDGYTF. The J gene is TRBJ1-2, the V gene TRBV5-1, with 11 bases lining up with TRBD1. The read gets to within 3 residues of the CDR3 end, and the germline J gene fills in the rest. Germline lookup yields CDR1 SGHRS and CDR2 YFSETQ. This CDR3 spans 14 amino acids. Losses at the gene ends were 3 bases for V and 6 bases for J; bases not matched to a gene: 4.

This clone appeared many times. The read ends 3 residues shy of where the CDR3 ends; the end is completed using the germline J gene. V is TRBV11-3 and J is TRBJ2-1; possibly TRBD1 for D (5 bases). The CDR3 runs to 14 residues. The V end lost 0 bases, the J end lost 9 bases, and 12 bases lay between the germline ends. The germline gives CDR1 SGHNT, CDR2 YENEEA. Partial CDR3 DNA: TGTGCCAGCAGCTTAGAGGGGCAGGAGACTGAG. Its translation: CASSLEGQETE. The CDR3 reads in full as CASSLEGQETEQFF.